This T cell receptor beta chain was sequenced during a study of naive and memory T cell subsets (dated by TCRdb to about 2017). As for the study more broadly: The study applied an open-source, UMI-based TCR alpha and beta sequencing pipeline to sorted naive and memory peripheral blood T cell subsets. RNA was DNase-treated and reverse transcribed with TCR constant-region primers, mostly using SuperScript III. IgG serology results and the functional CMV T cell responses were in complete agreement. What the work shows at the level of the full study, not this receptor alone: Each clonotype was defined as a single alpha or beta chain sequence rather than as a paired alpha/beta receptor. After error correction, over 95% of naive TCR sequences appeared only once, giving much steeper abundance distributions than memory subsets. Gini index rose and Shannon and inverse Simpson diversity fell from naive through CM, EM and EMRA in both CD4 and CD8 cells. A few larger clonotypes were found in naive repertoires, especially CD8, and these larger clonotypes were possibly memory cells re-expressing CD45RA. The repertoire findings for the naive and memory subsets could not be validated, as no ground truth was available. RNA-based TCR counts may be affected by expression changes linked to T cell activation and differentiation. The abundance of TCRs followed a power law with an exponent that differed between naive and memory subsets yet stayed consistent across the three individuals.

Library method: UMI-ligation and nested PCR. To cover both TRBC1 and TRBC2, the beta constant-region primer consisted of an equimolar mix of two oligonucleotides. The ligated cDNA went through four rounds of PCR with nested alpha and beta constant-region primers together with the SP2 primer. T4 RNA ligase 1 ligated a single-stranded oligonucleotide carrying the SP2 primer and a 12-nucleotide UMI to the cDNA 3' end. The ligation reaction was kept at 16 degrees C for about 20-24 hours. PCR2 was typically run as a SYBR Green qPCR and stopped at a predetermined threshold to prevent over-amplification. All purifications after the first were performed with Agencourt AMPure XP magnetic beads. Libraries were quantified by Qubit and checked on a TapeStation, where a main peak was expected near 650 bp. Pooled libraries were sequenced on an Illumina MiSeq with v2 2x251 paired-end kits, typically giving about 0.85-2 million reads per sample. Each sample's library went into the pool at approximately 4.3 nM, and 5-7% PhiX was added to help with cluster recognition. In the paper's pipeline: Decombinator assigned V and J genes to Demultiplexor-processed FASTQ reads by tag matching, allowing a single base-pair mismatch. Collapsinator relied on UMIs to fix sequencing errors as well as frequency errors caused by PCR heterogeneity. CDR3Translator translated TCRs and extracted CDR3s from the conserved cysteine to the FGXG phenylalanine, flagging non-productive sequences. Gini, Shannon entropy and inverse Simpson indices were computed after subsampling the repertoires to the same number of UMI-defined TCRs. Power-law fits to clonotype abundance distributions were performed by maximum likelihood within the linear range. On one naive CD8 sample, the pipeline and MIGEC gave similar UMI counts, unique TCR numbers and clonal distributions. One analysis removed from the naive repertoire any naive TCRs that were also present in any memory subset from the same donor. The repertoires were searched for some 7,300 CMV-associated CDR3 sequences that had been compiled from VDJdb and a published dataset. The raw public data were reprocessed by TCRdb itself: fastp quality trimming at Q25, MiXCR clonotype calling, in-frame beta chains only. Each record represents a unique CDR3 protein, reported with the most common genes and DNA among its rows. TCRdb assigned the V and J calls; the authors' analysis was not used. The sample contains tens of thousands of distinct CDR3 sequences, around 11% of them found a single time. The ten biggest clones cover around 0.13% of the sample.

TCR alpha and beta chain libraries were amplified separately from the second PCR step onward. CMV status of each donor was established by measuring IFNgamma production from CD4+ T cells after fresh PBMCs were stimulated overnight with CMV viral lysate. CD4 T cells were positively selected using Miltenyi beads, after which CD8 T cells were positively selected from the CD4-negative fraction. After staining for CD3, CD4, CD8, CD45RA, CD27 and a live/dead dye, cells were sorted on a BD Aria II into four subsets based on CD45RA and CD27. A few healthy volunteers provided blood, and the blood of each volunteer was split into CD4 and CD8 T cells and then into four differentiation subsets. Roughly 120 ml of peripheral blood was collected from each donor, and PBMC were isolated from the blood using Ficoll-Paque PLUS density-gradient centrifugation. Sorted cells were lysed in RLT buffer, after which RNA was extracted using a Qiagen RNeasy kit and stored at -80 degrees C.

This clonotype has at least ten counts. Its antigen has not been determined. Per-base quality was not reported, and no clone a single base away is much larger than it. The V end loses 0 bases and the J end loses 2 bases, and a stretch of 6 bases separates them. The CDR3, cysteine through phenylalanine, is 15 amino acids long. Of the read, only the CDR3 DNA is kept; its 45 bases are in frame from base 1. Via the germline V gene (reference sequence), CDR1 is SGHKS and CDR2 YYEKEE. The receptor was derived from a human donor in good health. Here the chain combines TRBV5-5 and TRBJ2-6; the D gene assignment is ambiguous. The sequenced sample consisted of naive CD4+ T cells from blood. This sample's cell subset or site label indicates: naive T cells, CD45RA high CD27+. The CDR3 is CASSLVQAGANVLTF. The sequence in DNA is TGTGCCAGCAGCTTGGTCCAGGCTGGGGCCAACGTCCTGACTTTC.